The rows below give T cell receptor beta chains drawn from one sample of a study of CD8+ T cells in alopecia areata. TCRdb's table, derived via immunoSEQ multiplex PCR, lists solely in-frame clones and lacks some. The table includes roughly 99,000 clones, around 84% detected once. Sequences were derived from CD8+ T cells sorted from blood, sampled at week 24, from a patient treated with tofacitinib. Receptor source: a human donor with alopecia areata. Each CDR3 is given with its conserved first and last residue. The order of the fields is V gene, D gene, clone size, J gene, CDR3 protein, CDR3 DNA. D genes are given only for firm matches. Clone size is shown for a subset of rows, as once, few, many or a class of expanded clone.

v_gene: TRBV4-1; d_gene: NA; abundance: NA; j_gene: TRBJ2-7; CDR3aa: CASSQDGGYEQYF; CDR3nt: TGCGCCAGCAGCCAAGATGGAGGCTACGAGCAGTACTTC
v_gene: TRBV19; d_gene: NA; abundance: NA; j_gene: TRBJ1-1; CDR3aa: CATRGGFTEAFF; CDR3nt: TGTGCTACGAGGGGCGGTTTTACTGAAGCTTTCTTT
v_gene: TRBV7-8; d_gene: TRBD1; abundance: NA; j_gene: TRBJ2-7; CDR3aa: CASGGSTGPYEQYF; CDR3nt: TGTGCCAGCGGCGGGTCGACAGGGCCCTACGAGCAGTACTTC
v_gene: TRBV5-1; d_gene: NA; abundance: NA; j_gene: TRBJ1-1; CDR3aa: CVAEGGAFF; CDR3nt: TGCGTCGCCGAGGGTGGAGCTTTCTTT
v_gene: TRBV6-5; d_gene: NA; abundance: NA; j_gene: TRBJ1-3; CDR3aa: CASSYMDTIYF; CDR3nt: TGTGCCAGCAGTTATATGGACACCATATATTTT
v_gene: TRBV2; d_gene: NA; abundance: once; j_gene: TRBJ2-7; CDR3aa: CASTTNEGSDPYEQYF; CDR3nt: TGTGCCAGCACCACGAACGAGGGGAGCGACCCCTACGAGCAGTACTTC
v_gene: TRBV27; d_gene: NA; abundance: NA; j_gene: TRBJ1-1; CDR3aa: CASKQSTEAFF; CDR3nt: TGTGCCAGCAAGCAGAGCACTGAAGCTTTCTTT
v_gene: TRBV7-9; d_gene: TRBD1; abundance: NA; j_gene: TRBJ2-1; CDR3aa: CASSSRQGRGNEQFF; CDR3nt: TGTGCCAGCAGCTCCCGACAGGGGCGAGGGAATGAGCAGTTCTTC
v_gene: TRBV5-4; d_gene: NA; abundance: NA; j_gene: TRBJ1-1; CDR3aa: CASSFRGVGVGEAFF; CDR3nt: TGTGCCAGCAGCTTTCGGGGCGTAGGAGTGGGTGAAGCTTTCTTT
v_gene: TRBV30; d_gene: NA; abundance: NA; j_gene: TRBJ1-5; CDR3aa: CAWSHTLHYQPQHF; CDR3nt: TGTGCCTGGAGCCACACATTGCACTATCAGCCCCAGCATTTT
v_gene: TRBV21-1; d_gene: NA; abundance: NA; j_gene: TRBJ2-3; CDR3aa: CASRYNRGPATDTQYF; CDR3nt: TGTGCCAGCAGATACAACAGGGGACCTGCCACAGATACGCAGTATTTT
v_gene: TRBV29-1; d_gene: TRBD1; abundance: few; j_gene: TRBJ2-2; CDR3aa: CSGQGAGELFF; CDR3nt: TGCAGCGGACAGGGTGCCGGGGAGCTGTTTTTT
v_gene: TRBV7-8; d_gene: NA; abundance: few; j_gene: TRBJ1-2; CDR3aa: CASSLAPNYGYTF; CDR3nt: TGTGCCAGCAGCTTAGCTCCTAACTATGGCTACACCTTC
v_gene: TRBV27; d_gene: TRBD1; abundance: NA; j_gene: TRBJ1-2; CDR3aa: CASSSGGSYYGYTF; CDR3nt: TGTGCCAGCAGTTCAGGGGGGTCCTACTATGGCTACACCTTC
v_gene: TRBV2; d_gene: TRBD1; abundance: NA; j_gene: TRBJ2-5; CDR3aa: CASSAGTGGLYQETQYF; CDR3nt: TGTGCCAGCAGTGCCGGGACAGGGGGCCTCTACCAAGAGACCCAGTACTTC
v_gene: TRBV2; d_gene: TRBD2; abundance: NA; j_gene: TRBJ2-3; CDR3aa: CASSEPGGVSTDTQYF; CDR3nt: TGTGCCAGCAGTGAACCCGGGGGGGTGAGCACAGATACGCAGTATTTT
v_gene: TRBV4-1; d_gene: NA; abundance: NA; j_gene: TRBJ2-7; CDR3aa: CASSQDGSSYEQYF; CDR3nt: TGCGCCAGCAGCCAGGACGGGTCCTCCTACGAGCAGTACTTC
v_gene: TRBV10-3; d_gene: TRBD1; abundance: few; j_gene: TRBJ1-1; CDR3aa: CAIRTGGTEAFF; CDR3nt: TGTGCCATCCGGACAGGGGGAACTGAAGCTTTCTTT
v_gene: TRBV5-6; d_gene: TRBD1; abundance: NA; j_gene: TRBJ2-5; CDR3aa: CASIPLRDRGRETQYF; CDR3nt: TGTGCCAGCATACCACTCCGGGACAGGGGGCGAGAGACCCAGTACTTC
v_gene: TRBV4-2; d_gene: TRBD1; abundance: NA; j_gene: TRBJ2-7; CDR3aa: CASSPDRGPSEQYF; CDR3nt: TGTGCCAGCAGCCCGGACAGGGGGCCATCCGAGCAGTACTTC
v_gene: TRBV4-2; d_gene: NA; abundance: NA; j_gene: TRBJ2-1; CDR3aa: CASSHLIGGSYNEQFF; CDR3nt: TGTGCCAGCAGCCATTTGATCGGGGGCTCCTACAATGAGCAGTTCTTC
v_gene: TRBV23-1; d_gene: TRBD1; abundance: few; j_gene: TRBJ2-3; CDR3aa: CASSQSRGPMGDTQYF; CDR3nt: TGCGCCAGCAGTCAATCGAGGGGGCCAATGGGAGATACGCAGTATTTT
v_gene: TRBV27; d_gene: NA; abundance: NA; j_gene: TRBJ2-7; CDR3aa: CASSPGGHEQYF; CDR3nt: TGTGCCAGCAGTCCCGGAGGCCACGAGCAGTACTTC
v_gene: TRBV4-1; d_gene: NA; abundance: few; j_gene: TRBJ2-1; CDR3aa: CASSLRAGLTYNEQFF; CDR3nt: TGCGCCAGCAGCCTCAGGGCGGGCCTCACCTACAATGAGCAGTTCTTC
v_gene: TRBV19; d_gene: NA; abundance: NA; j_gene: TRBJ2-3; CDR3aa: CASSIVGTSTDTQYF; CDR3nt: TGTGCCAGTAGTATAGTTGGCACTTCCACAGATACGCAGTATTTT
v_gene: TRBV4-3; d_gene: NA; abundance: NA; j_gene: TRBJ2-7; CDR3aa: CASSQAVGRTPYEQYF; CDR3nt: TGCGCCAGCAGCCAGGCCGTGGGACGGACGCCCTACGAGCAGTACTTC
v_gene: TRBV7-2; d_gene: NA; abundance: NA; j_gene: TRBJ2-2; CDR3aa: CASSSYQELFF; CDR3nt: TGTGCCAGCAGCTCTTATCAGGAGCTGTTTTTT
v_gene: TRBV4-3; d_gene: NA; abundance: NA; j_gene: TRBJ1-1; CDR3aa: CASSQEIGVRAEAFF; CDR3nt: TGCGCCAGCAGCCAAGAGATTGGGGTGAGGGCTGAAGCTTTCTTT
v_gene: TRBV4-1; d_gene: NA; abundance: NA; j_gene: TRBJ2-2; CDR3aa: CASSQVSTGELFF; CDR3nt: TGCGCCAGCAGCCAAGTTTCCACCGGGGAGCTGTTTTTT
v_gene: TRBV7-3; d_gene: NA; abundance: NA; j_gene: TRBJ2-7; CDR3aa: CASSLTASSYEQYF; CDR3nt: TGTGCCAGCAGCTTAACAGCCTCCTCCTACGAGCAGTACTTC
v_gene: TRBV29-1; d_gene: TRBD1; abundance: few; j_gene: TRBJ2-3; CDR3aa: CSVEDDRDDTQYF; CDR3nt: TGCAGCGTTGAGGATGACAGGGACGATACGCAGTATTTT
v_gene: TRBV29-1; d_gene: NA; abundance: NA; j_gene: TRBJ1-2; CDR3aa: CSGGQANYGYTF; CDR3nt: TGCAGCGGCGGACAAGCTAACTATGGCTACACCTTC
v_gene: TRBV4-1; d_gene: TRBD1; abundance: NA; j_gene: TRBJ2-5; CDR3aa: CASSAGIGTGLEETQYF; CDR3nt: TGCGCCAGCAGCGCCGGAATAGGGACAGGATTGGAAGAGACCCAGTACTTC
v_gene: TRBV5-4; d_gene: NA; abundance: once; j_gene: TRBJ1-3; CDR3aa: CASSFSGNTIYF; CDR3nt: TGTGCCAGCAGCTTTTCTGGAAACACCATATATTTT
v_gene: TRBV5-1; d_gene: TRBD2; abundance: NA; j_gene: TRBJ2-3; CDR3aa: CASSLAGALAGVDTQYF; CDR3nt: TGCGCCAGCAGCTTGGCCGGAGCACTAGCGGGGGTAGATACGCAGTATTTT
v_gene: TRBV21-1; d_gene: NA; abundance: NA; j_gene: TRBJ2-6; CDR3aa: CASREGTGELGANVLTF; CDR3nt: TGTGCCAGCAGGGAAGGGACAGGGGAGTTAGGGGCCAACGTCCTGACTTTC
v_gene: TRBV30; d_gene: TRBD1; abundance: NA; j_gene: TRBJ2-2; CDR3aa: CAWSGGQGTGELFF; CDR3nt: TGTGCCTGGAGTGGGGGACAGGGGACCGGGGAGCTGTTTTTT
v_gene: TRBV4-1; d_gene: TRBD2; abundance: NA; j_gene: TRBJ2-1; CDR3aa: CASSQGVASGDNEQFF; CDR3nt: TGCGCCAGCAGCCAAGGCGTGGCTAGCGGGGACAATGAGCAGTTCTTC
v_gene: TRBV5-4; d_gene: TRBD2; abundance: NA; j_gene: TRBJ2-3; CDR3aa: CASSSSGNTDTQYF; CDR3nt: TGTGCCAGCAGCTCTAGCGGAAACACAGATACGCAGTATTTT
v_gene: TRBV4-3; d_gene: NA; abundance: NA; j_gene: TRBJ2-1; CDR3aa: CASSQDLDVFDNEQFF; CDR3nt: TGCGCCAGCAGCCAAGACTTGGACGTATTTGACAATGAGCAGTTCTTC
v_gene: TRBV7-6; d_gene: TRBD1; abundance: few; j_gene: TRBJ2-6; CDR3aa: CASSLVATGAFSGANVLTF; CDR3nt: TGTGCCAGCAGCTTAGTCGCGACAGGGGCCTTCTCTGGGGCCAACGTCCTGACTTTC
v_gene: TRBV7-9; d_gene: NA; abundance: once; j_gene: TRBJ1-3; CDR3aa: CASSFTVSGNTIYF; CDR3nt: TGTGCCAGCAGCTTCACAGTTTCTGGAAACACCATATATTTT
v_gene: TRBV4-1; d_gene: NA; abundance: NA; j_gene: TRBJ2-1; CDR3aa: CASSQVGMGDGSEFF; CDR3nt: TGCGCCAGCAGCCAAGTGGGCATGGGGGACGGATCGGAGTTCTTC
v_gene: TRBV4-1; d_gene: NA; abundance: NA; j_gene: TRBJ1-5; CDR3aa: CASSPNGDSGVPQHF; CDR3nt: TGCGCCAGCAGCCCTAACGGCGACAGTGGCGTGCCCCAGCATTTT
v_gene: TRBV19; d_gene: NA; abundance: NA; j_gene: TRBJ2-1; CDR3aa: CASSKGGDYNEQFF; CDR3nt: TGTGCCAGTAGTAAGGGGGGGGACTACAATGAGCAGTTCTTC
v_gene: TRBV6-1; d_gene: NA; abundance: NA; j_gene: TRBJ2-7; CDR3aa: CASSEGIDEQYF; CDR3nt: TGTGCCAGCAGTGAAGGGATTGACGAGCAGTACTTC
v_gene: TRBV30; d_gene: NA; abundance: NA; j_gene: TRBJ2-2; CDR3aa: CAWSVGRTHTGELFF; CDR3nt: TGTGCCTGGAGTGTGGGCAGGACCCACACCGGGGAGCTGTTTTTT
v_gene: TRBV9; d_gene: NA; abundance: NA; j_gene: TRBJ1-2; CDR3aa: CASRDHQGNYGYTF; CDR3nt: TGTGCCAGCAGGGACCATCAGGGGAACTATGGCTACACCTTC
v_gene: TRBV4-3; d_gene: NA; abundance: once; j_gene: TRBJ2-5; CDR3aa: CASSQDTSSQETQYF; CDR3nt: TGCGCCAGCAGCCAGGATACTAGTTCCCAAGAGACCCAGTACTTC